This passage covers 16 T cell receptor beta chains from one sample sequenced in a study of blood T cells in healthy people across ages (dated by TCRdb to the mid-2010s). Library preparation was by 5' RACE. The sequencer listed for this sample is Illumina HiSeq 2500. A second PCR of about 6 to 12 cycles was run with a J-beta primer mix and a sample-barcoded 5' primer. TCRdb reanalyzed the raw reads on its own, using fastp at Q25 for trimming and MiXCR for clone calling, and kept in-frame beta chains. Each entry is one CDR3 protein sequence, shown with its most common DNA and genes. In this sample the table shows hundreds of thousands of distinct CDR3 sequences, approximately 30% of which occur a single time. The ten largest clones take up 15% to 19% of the sample. The specimen sequenced was blood. These receptors were collected from a woman older than 75 in good health.

The chain combines TRBV7-2 with TRBJ2-5; possible D gene TRBD1, 6 bases. The CDR3 spans 15 residues. Germline-derived CDR1 and CDR2 are SGHTA and FQGNSA. Trimming pared 5 bases from V and 5 bases from J, leaving 18 bases between. The CDR3 loop is CASSQLRDIQETQYF. The CDR3 DNA reads as TGTGCCAGCAGCCAACTGAGGGACATCCAGGAGACCCAGTACTTC.

There are many counts of this clonotype. Germline is not matched at one junction end, which may reflect a read error. The chain is built from TRBV7-7 and TRBJ2-2; 8 positions match TRBD2. From germline, CDR1 is SSHAT and CDR2 FNYEAQ (reference sequence). The CDR3 covers 14 residues. Written as DNA, the CDR3 is TGTGCTAGCAGGCGGGGGGTCAACACCGGGGAGCTGTTTTTT. Translating gives CASRRGVNTGELFF.

The chain's CDR3 is CASSVVWDRDCNEQYF. For the CDR3, the DNA is TGTGCCAGCAGCGTAGTCTGGGACAGGGACTGTAACGAGCAGTACTTC. V usage is TRBV9 and J usage is TRBJ2-5, with 9 nucleotides matching TRBD1. Near its end, the DNA agrees better with TRBJ2-7, so the J call may be wrong. This CDR3 comprises 16 residues. Germline CDR1 and CDR2: SGDLS and YYNGEE.

The genes are TRBV7-9 and TRBJ2-1; D may be TRBD1 (6 bases). Germline values: CDR1 SEHNR, CDR2 FQNEAQ (reference sequence). V gave up 5 bases and J gave up 6 bases, with 20 bases separating them. This CDR3 region has 16 residues. The CDR3 is CASSPTGTLWGNEQFF. Written as DNA, the CDR3 is TGTGCCAGCAGCCCTACAGGGACCCTTTGGGGCAATGAGCAGTTCTTC.

This clonotype was seen ten or more times. The chain employs TRBV6-2 or TRBV6-3 and TRBJ1-2, with 8 nucleotides matching TRBD1. This CDR3 comprises 14 residues. The V and J ends lost 0 bases and 7 bases, in that order; junction bases with no gene match: 4. From germline, CDR1 is MNHEY and CDR2 SVGEGT. CDR3 region: CASSYSQGASGYTF. The DNA for the CDR3 is TGTGCCAGCAGTTACTCGCAGGGGGCCAGTGGCTACACCTTC.

This clonotype was detected ten times or more. The chain has TRBV30 and TRBJ2-7; D not resolved. V gave up 0 bases and J gave up 7 bases, with 13 bases separating them. The CDR3 spans 13 residues. Germline CDR1 GTSNPN, CDR2 SVGIG (reference sequence). The CDR3 DNA sequence: TGTGCCTGGAGTGTGGATAGGGCGAGAGAGCAGTACTTC. As protein: CAWSVDRAREQYF. Full variable domain (missing parts from reference TRBV30 and TRBJ2-7): SQTIHQWPATLVQPVGSPLSLECTVEGTSNPNLYWYRQAAGRGLQLLFYSVGIGQISSEVPQNLSASRPQDRQFILSSKKLLLSDSGFYLCAWSVDRAREQYFGPGTRLTVT.

To note about this clonotype: This sequence may be a read error, since a much larger clone differs from it by one base. CDR3 in DNA: TGTGCCAGCAGTCCGGACGGGAATTACTATGGCTGCACCTTC. It is translated as CASSPDGNYYGCTF. This chain connects TRBV6-5 to TRBJ1-2; D is ambiguous. Germline V gives CDR1 MNHEY, CDR2 SVGAGI. The CDR3 loop spans 14 amino acids.

This clonotype was observed at least ten times. The J gene is TRBJ2-3, the V gene TRBV7-6; 8 positions match TRBD2. Looked up from germline, CDR1 is SGHVS and CDR2 is FNYEAQ. This CDR3 is 16 amino acids long. Germline trimming cut 5 bases from V and 5 bases from J; bases unmatched to any gene: 12. The chain's CDR3 is CASSPRTSSQGDTQYF. CDR3 bases: TGTGCCAGCAGCCCTAGGACTAGCTCCCAGGGAGATACGCAGTATTTT.

This clonotype was recorded many times. V usage is TRBV6-5 and J usage is TRBJ2-3, with 12 bases fitting TRBD1. Germline lookup yields CDR1 MNHEY and CDR2 SVGAGI. After removal of 0 bases from V and 5 bases from J, the junction contained 12 bases not matched to a gene. This CDR3 comprises 19 residues. CDR3 protein: CASSYSGLGTGGRQDTQYF. In DNA, the CDR3 is TGTGCCAGCAGTTACTCGGGGCTGGGGACAGGGGGCCGACAAGATACGCAGTATTTT.

This chain links TRBV6-5 with TRBJ2-4, with 15 positions matching TRBD2. Germline loops: CDR1 MNHEY, CDR2 SVGAGI. The CDR3 runs 17 residues. With V trimmed by 2 bases and J by 8 bases, 7 bases remained unmatched. Here the CDR3 reads CASSYGLAGGPSDIQYF. CDR3 nucleotide sequence: TGTGCCAGCAGTTACGGACTAGCGGGGGGGCCTTCGGACATTCAGTACTTC.

As concerns this clonotype: A junction boundary mismatches the germline segment, possibly from a read error. V gene TRBV5-1 combines with J gene TRBJ2-7; D ambiguous. The CDR3 spans 14 residues. Germline CDR1 SGHRS, CDR2 YFSETQ. Written as DNA, the CDR3 is TGCGCCAGCAAGCCCGAATTAACCTCCTGCGAGCAGTACTTC. It specifies CASKPELTSCEQYF.

Note on this clonotype: A single base separates this from a much larger clone, so it may be a read error. The J gene is TRBJ1-2, the V gene TRBV12-3 or TRBV12-4; D unclear. The CDR3 is 14 amino acids. The CDR3 sequence: CASRPYAAGYGHTF. CDR3 DNA: TGTGCCAGCAGACCTTATGCGGCGGGGTATGGCCACACCTTC.

This sequence joins TRBV14 and TRBJ2-1; TRBD2 matches at 7 bases. Germline CDR1 and CDR2: SGHDN and FVKESK. The CDR3 contains 14 residues. V lost 4 bases and J lost 5; bases outside the gene matches: 5. In DNA form, the CDR3 reads TGTGCCAGCAGCCCCATTGGGAGGGACAATGAGCAGTTCTTC. It specifies CASSPIGRDNEQFF.

The chain recombines TRBV21-1 with TRBJ1-2; the D call in the table, TRBD1, was not verified against the DNA. TRBV21-1 is a pseudogene. The CDR3 loop spans 18 amino acids. For the CDR3, the DNA is TGTGCCAGCAGCAGAAAAACAGGGGCCAACGGACCCAACTATGGCTACACCTTC. This sequence encodes CASSRKTGANGPNYGYTF.

The CDR3 spells CATSRELAGADTQYF. CDR3 nucleotides: TGTGCCACCAGCAGAGAGTTAGCGGGGGCAGATACGCAGTATTTT. The chain carries TRBV15 and TRBJ2-3; 9 nucleotides line up with TRBD2. The CDR3 is 15 amino acids. Germline CDR1 LNHNV, CDR2 YYDKDF (reference sequence). V lost 0 bases and J lost 4; bases outside the gene matches: 2.

The sample holds many counts of this clonotype. The chain has TRBV27 and TRBJ1-1; TRBD1 is a possible D gene (5 bases). Between the trimmed V and J ends, which lost 5 bases and 1 base, there was a span of 14 bases. Looked up from germline, CDR1 is MNHEY and CDR2 is SMNVEV (reference sequence). The CDR3 covers 15 residues. Written as DNA, the CDR3 is TGTGCCAGCAGTGACCTGACAGCTACGAACACTGAAGCTTTCTTT. Protein sequence: CASSDLTATNTEAFF.